This T cell receptor (beta chain) originates from a study of CD8 T cells in Susac syndrome. Germline assignment: CDR1 DFQATT and CDR2 SNEGSKA (reference sequence). The CDR3 sequence is 18 residues long. In this sample, this clonotype turned up a few times. The junction and the germline gene differ at one end; a read error may be behind it. When the RNA was reverse transcribed, random hexamers were used with an input of roughly 0.45 to 1 ug. TCRdb called the immunoSEQ multiplex PCR reads again in MiXCR, with one record for every CDR3 protein. The table shows around 130,000 distinct CDR3 sequences, with 80% occurring only once.

The chain employs TRBV20-1 and TRBJ2-3, with D maybe TRBD2 (6 bases). The sequencing sample was made of CD8+ T cells from PBMCs. The TCR originated in a human donor with multiple sclerosis. The CDR3 is CSARDSGRRAPSTDTQYF. The CDR3 DNA follows: TGCAGTGCTAGAGATAGCGGTCGGCGCGCTCCGAGCACGGATACGCAGTATTTT.